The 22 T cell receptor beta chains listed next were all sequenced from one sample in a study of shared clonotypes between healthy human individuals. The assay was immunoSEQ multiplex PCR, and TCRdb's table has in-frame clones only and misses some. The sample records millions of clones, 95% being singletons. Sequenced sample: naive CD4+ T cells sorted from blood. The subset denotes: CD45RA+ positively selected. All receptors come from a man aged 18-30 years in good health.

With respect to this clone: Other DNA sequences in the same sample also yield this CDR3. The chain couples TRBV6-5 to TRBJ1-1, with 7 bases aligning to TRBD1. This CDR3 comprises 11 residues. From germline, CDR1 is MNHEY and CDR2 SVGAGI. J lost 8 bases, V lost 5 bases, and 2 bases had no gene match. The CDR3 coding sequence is TGTGCCAGCAGTCGGGGACAGGAAGCTTTCTTT. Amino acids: CASSRGQEAFF.

CDR3 DNA sequence: TGTGCCAGCGGCGGCGCCACGGGAACAGATACGCAGTATTTT. As protein: CASGGATGTDTQYF. The rearrangement links TRBV2 to TRBJ2-3; TRBD2 might be the D (5 bases). Germline V gene data show CDR1 as SNHLY and CDR2 as FYNNEI. The CDR3 runs 14 residues. Trimming left V 8 bases short and J 3 bases short, with 15 bases between.

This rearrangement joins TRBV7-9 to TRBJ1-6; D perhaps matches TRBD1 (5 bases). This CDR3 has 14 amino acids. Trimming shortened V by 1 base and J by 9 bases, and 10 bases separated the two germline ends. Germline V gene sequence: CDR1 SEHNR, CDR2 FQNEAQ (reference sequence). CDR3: CASSLGQGVSPLHF. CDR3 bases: TGTGCCAGCAGCTTAGGGCAGGGAGTTTCACCCCTCCACTTT.

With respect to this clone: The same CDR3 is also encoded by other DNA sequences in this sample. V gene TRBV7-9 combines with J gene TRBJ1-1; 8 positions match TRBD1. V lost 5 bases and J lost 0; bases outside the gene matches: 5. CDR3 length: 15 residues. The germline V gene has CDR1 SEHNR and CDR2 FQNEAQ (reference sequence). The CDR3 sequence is CASSPRTGMNTEAFF. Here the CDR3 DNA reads TGTGCCAGCAGCCCACGGACAGGGATGAACACTGAAGCTTTCTTT.

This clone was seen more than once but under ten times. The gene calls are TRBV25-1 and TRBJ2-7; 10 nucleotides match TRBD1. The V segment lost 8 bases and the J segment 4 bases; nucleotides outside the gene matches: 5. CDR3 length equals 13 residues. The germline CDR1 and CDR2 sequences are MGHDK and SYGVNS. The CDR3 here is CASRDRGTYEQYF. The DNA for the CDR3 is TGTGCCAGCCGGGACAGGGGAACTTACGAGCAGTACTTC.

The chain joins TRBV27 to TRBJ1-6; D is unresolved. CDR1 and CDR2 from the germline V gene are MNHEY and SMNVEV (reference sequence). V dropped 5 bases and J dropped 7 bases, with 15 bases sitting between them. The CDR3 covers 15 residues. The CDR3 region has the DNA TGTGCCAGCAGTGCGGGCTCTTACTTAAATTCACCCCTCCACTTT. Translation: CASSAGSYLNSPLHF.

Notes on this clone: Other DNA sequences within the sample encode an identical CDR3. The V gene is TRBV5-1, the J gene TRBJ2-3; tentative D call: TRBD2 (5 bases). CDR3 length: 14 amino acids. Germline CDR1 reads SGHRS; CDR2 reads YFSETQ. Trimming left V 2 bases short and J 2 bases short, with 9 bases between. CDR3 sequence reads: CASSLERNTDTQYF. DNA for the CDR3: TGCGCCAGCAGCTTAGAGCGGAACACAGATACGCAGTATTTT.

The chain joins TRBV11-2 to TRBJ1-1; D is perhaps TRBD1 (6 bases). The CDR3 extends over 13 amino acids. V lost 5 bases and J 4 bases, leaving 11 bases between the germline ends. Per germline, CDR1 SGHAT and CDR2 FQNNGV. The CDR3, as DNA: TGTGCCAGCAGCCCAACAGGGTTCACTGAAGCTTTCTTT. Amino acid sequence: CASSPTGFTEAFF. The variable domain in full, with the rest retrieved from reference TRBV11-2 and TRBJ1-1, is EAGVAQSPRYKIIEKRQSVAFWCNPISGHATLYWYQQILGQGPKLLIQFQNNGVVDDSQLPKDRFSAERLKGVDSTLKIQPAKLEDSAVYLCASSPTGFTEAFFGQGTRLTVV.

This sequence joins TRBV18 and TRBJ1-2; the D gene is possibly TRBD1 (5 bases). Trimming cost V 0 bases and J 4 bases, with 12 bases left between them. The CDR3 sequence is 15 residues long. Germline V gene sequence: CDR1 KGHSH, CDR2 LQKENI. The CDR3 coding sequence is TGTGCCAGCTCACCACCGGGGGTACTAAGCTATGGCTACACCTTC. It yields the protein CASSPPGVLSYGYTF.

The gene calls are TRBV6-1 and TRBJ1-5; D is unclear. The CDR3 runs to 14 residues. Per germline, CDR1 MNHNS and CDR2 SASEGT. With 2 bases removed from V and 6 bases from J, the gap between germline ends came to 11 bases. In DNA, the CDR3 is TGTGCCAGCAGTGAACGGCGGGAGGGTCAGCCCCAGCATTTT. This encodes CASSERREGQPQHF.

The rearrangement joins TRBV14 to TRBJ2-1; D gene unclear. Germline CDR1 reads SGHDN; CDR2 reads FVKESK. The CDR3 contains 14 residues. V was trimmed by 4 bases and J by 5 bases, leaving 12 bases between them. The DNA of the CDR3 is TGTGCCAGCAGCCTGTTCGCGCGTGACAATGAGCAGTTCTTC. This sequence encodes CASSLFARDNEQFF. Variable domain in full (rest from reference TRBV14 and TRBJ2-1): EAGVTQFPSHSVIEKGQTVTLRCDPISGHDNLYWYRRVMGKEIKFLLHFVKESKQDESGMPNNRFLAERTGGTYSTLKVQPAELEDSGVYFCASSLFARDNEQFFGPGTRLTVL.

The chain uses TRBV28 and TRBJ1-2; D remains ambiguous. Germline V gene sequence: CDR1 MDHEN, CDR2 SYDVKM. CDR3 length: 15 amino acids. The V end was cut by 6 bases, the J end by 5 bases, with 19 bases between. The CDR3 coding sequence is TGTGCCAGCAGCACGTACCCAAGGGTAGCGTATGGCTACACCTTC. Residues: CASSTYPRVAYGYTF.

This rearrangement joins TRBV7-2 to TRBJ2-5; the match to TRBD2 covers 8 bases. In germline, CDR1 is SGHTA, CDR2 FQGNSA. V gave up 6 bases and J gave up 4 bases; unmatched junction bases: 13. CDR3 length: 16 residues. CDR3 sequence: CASRPRPGTRSETQYF. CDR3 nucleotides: TGTGCCAGCAGACCGAGACCCGGGACTAGATCAGAGACCCAGTACTTC.

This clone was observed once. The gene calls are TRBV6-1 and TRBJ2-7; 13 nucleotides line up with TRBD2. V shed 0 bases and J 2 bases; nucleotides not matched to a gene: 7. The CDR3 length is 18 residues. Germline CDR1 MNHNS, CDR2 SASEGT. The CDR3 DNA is TGTGCCAGCAGTGAAGCTGCGACTAGCGGGGGGTACACCTACGAGCAGTACTTC. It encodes CASSEAATSGGYTYEQYF.

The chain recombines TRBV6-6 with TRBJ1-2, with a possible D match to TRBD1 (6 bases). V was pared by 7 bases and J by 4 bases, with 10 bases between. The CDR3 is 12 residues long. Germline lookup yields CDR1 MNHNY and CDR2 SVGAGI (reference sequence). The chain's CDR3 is CASTQQGYGYTF. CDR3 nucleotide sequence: TGTGCCAGCACCCAACAGGGCTATGGCTACACCTTC.

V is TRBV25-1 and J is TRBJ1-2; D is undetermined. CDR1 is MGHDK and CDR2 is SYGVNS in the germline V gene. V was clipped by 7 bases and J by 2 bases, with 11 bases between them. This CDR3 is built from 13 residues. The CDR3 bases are TGTGCCAGCAACTCGGACCAAAACTATGGCTACACCTTC. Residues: CASNSDQNYGYTF.

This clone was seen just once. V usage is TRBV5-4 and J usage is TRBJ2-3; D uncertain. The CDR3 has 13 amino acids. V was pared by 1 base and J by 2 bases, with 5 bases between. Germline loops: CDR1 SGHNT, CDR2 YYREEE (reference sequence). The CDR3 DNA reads TGTGCCAGCAGCTTGCAGTTCACAGATACGCAGTATTTT. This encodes CASSLQFTDTQYF. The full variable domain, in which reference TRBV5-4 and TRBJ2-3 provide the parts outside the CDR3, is ETGVTQSPTHLIKTRGQQVTLRCSSQSGHNTVSWYQQALGQGPQFIFQYYREEENGRGNFPPRFSGLQFPNYSSELNVNALELDDSALYLCASSLQFTDTQYFGPGTRLTVL.

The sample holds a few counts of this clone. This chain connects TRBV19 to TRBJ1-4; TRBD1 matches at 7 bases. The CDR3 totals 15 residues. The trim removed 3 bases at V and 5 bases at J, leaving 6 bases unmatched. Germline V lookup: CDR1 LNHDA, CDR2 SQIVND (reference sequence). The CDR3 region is CASSISHRGNEKLFF. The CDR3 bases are TGTGCCAGTAGTATTTCCCACAGGGGAAATGAAAAACTGTTTTTT.

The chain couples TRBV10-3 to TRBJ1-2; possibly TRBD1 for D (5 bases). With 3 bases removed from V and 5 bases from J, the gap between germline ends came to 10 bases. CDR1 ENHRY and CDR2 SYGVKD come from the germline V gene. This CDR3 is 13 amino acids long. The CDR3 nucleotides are TGTGCCATCAGTGACCTAGAGGGGTATGGCTACACCTTC. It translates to CAISDLEGYGYTF.

The CDR3 nucleotides are TGTGCCAGCAGGGCCCAGGGAAACACCGGGGAGCTGTTTTTT. Translation: CASRAQGNTGELFF. The chain has TRBV7-9 and TRBJ2-2; tentatively, D is TRBD1 (5 bases). The germline V gene encodes CDR1 SEHNR and CDR2 FQNEAQ (reference sequence). The CDR3 length is 14 residues. The ends were cut back, 6 bases at V and 2 bases at J, with 10 bases in the middle.

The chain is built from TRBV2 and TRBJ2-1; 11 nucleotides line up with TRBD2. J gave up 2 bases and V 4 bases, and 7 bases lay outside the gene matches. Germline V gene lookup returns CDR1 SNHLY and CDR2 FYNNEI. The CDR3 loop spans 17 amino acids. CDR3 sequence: CASSAPSGGFAYNEQFF. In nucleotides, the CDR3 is TGTGCCAGCAGTGCCCCTAGCGGGGGGTTTGCCTACAATGAGCAGTTCTTC.

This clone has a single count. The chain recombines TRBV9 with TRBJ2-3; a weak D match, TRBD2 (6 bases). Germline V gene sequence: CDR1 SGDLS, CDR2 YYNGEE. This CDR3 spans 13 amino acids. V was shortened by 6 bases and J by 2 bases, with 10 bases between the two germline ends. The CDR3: CASTRDSTDTQYF. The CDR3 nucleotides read TGTGCCAGCACTCGGGACTCCACAGATACGCAGTATTTT.